Presented here are 3 T cell receptor beta chains from one specimen sequenced in a study of blood T cell repertoires in COVID-19. The repertoire was sequenced with immunoSEQ multiplex PCR; TCRdb's copy has only in-frame clones and lacks some. This sample yields around 250,000 clones, of which about 89% are seen a single time; 1.2% belongs to the top ten. The sample taken for sequencing was PBMCs or T cells enriched from blood (not recorded which). The receptor source for this set is a human donor in a cohort exposed to, infected with or recovered from COVID-19 (not recorded which). The donor label of this sample is uncertain.

This clone has only one observation. This chain connects TRBV28 to TRBJ1-2; 12 nucleotides align to TRBD1. This CDR3 is built from 15 residues. CDR1 MDHEN and CDR2 SYDVKM come from the germline V gene. The trim removed 2 bases at V and 4 bases at J, leaving 2 bases unmatched. CDR3 in amino acids: CASSLGDRGLYGYTF. The CDR3 DNA reads TGTGCCAGCAGTTTAGGGGACAGGGGGCTCTATGGCTACACCTTC.

The V gene is TRBV7-2, the J gene TRBJ2-7, with 7 bases identical to TRBD2. CDR1 SGHTA and CDR2 FQGNSA come from the germline V gene. Losses at the gene ends were 4 bases for V and 7 bases for J; bases not matched to a gene: 13. This CDR3 comprises 15 residues. CDR3 in amino acids: CASSSRARGRREQYF. The CDR3, as DNA: TGTGCCAGCAGCTCTCGGGCGCGGGGGAGAAGGGAGCAGTACTTC.

The V gene is TRBV5-1, the J gene TRBJ1-2, with 9 bases matching TRBD1. After removal of 4 bases from V and 6 bases from J, the junction contained 4 bases not matched to a gene. This CDR3 spans 13 amino acids. The germline gives CDR1 SGHRS, CDR2 YFSETQ. In nucleotides, the CDR3 is TGCGCCAGCAGCACGGGACAGGGCAATGGCTACACCTTC. As protein: CASSTGQGNGYTF.